A single sample gave rise to the 8 T cell receptor beta chains below, sequenced in a study of cytomegalovirus exposure and HLA in healthy donors (TCRdb year 2017). Library method: the immunoSEQ multiplex PCR assay. For the multiplex PCR, a mixture combining 60 forward primers for TCR Vbeta segments and 13 reverse primers for TCR Jbeta segments was used. TCRdb re-hosts the immuneACCESS table, in-frame sequences only. Its copies lack some clones; in the studies checked, an unresolved V gene accounts for under half of them, and the cause for the rest is not known. This sample holds more than 100,000 clones; around two thirds were observed only once. The ten largest clones represent about 2.6% of the sample. The specimen was PBMCs. Receptors originate from a middle-aged woman in good health and CMV-seronegative.

J is TRBJ2-7 and V is TRBV9; 7 bases agree with TRBD1. The germline V gene has CDR1 SGDLS and CDR2 YYNGEE. The CDR3 contains 14 residues. With V trimmed by 0 bases and J by 6 bases, 6 bases remained unmatched. This CDR3 is CASSVDTTGAEQYF. CDR3 in DNA: TGTGCCAGCAGCGTAGATACCACAGGGGCCGAGCAGTACTTC.

The chain has TRBV15 and TRBJ1-2; D perhaps matches TRBD1 (5 bases). With 0 bases removed from V and 5 bases from J, the gap between germline ends came to 13 bases. This CDR3 has 15 residues. Germline CDR1 LNHNV, CDR2 YYDKDF (reference sequence). The CDR3 DNA sequence: TGTGCCACCAGCAGAGATAGGGGCGTGGGGTATGGCTACACCTTC. Its protein product is CATSRDRGVGYGYTF.

There are a few counts of this clone. The V and J genes are TRBV7-2 and TRBJ2-7, with 8 positions matching TRBD1. Germline loops: CDR1 SGHTA, CDR2 FQGNSA. There are 15 residues in the CDR3. V shed 4 bases and J 2 bases; nucleotides not matched to a gene: 7. The DNA of the CDR3 is TGTGCCAGCAGCTCCGTAGGGACAGGACCCTACGAGCAGTACTTC. Translation: CASSSVGTGPYEQYF.

The V and J genes are TRBV2 and TRBJ1-1; 9 nucleotides agree with TRBD1. The CDR3 consists of 18 residues. Germline assignment: CDR1 SNHLY and CDR2 FYNNEI. V was clipped by 4 bases and J by 1 base; unmatched bases: 13. The CDR3 nucleotides are TGTGCCAGCAGTGTGGACGGGGGATGGGACAGGGAGAACACTGAAGCTTTCTTT. As protein: CASSVDGGWDRENTEAFF. The entire variable domain, with the rest obtained from reference TRBV2 and TRBJ1-1, is as follows: EPEVTQTPSHQVTQMGQEVILRCVPISNHLYFYWYRQILGQKVEFLVSFYNNEISEKSEIFDDQFSVERPDGSNFTLKIRSTKLEDSAMYFCASSVDGGWDRENTEAFFGQGTRLTVV.

This chain uses TRBV4-3 with TRBJ2-7; D not certain. Germline CDR1 LGHNA, CDR2 YSLEER. The CDR3 has 12 residues. V was pared by 4 bases and J by 6 bases, with 10 bases between. CDR3 region: CASSRVSSEQYF. CDR3 coding DNA: TGCGCCAGCAGCCGCGTCTCTTCCGAGCAGTACTTC.

Comment on this clone: The junction and the germline gene differ at one end; a read error may be behind it. CDR3 amino acids: CANSLGTGRDQPQHF. CDR3 coding DNA: TGCGCCAACAGCCTGGGGACAGGGCGCGATCAGCCCCAGCATTTT. The rearrangement joins TRBV5-1 to TRBJ1-5; 9 nucleotides match TRBD1. Germline values: CDR1 SGHRS, CDR2 YFSETQ. CDR3 length equals 15 residues.

This clone was observed a handful of times. The gene calls are TRBV6-1 and TRBJ2-1; D possibly corresponds to TRBD2 (8 bases). CDR1 and CDR2 (germline): MNHNS, SASEGT. The CDR3 length is 15 residues. Trimming took 7 bases from V and 4 from J, leaving 17 bases between them. The CDR3 loop reads CASMRTGGGYNEQFF. CDR3 nucleotide sequence: TGTGCCAGCATGAGGACAGGCGGGGGGTACAATGAGCAGTTCTTC.

The V call is TRBV30, the J call TRBJ1-2, with D unresolved. V was clipped by 4 bases and J by 2 bases, with 20 bases between them. The CDR3 totals 16 residues. Germline lookup yields CDR1 GTSNPN and CDR2 SVGIG (reference sequence). The CDR3 spells CAWTLLRLGKNYGYTF. CDR3 DNA sequence: TGTGCCTGGACCTTACTTAGACTAGGGAAAAACTATGGCTACACCTTC. The complete variable domain, with remaining parts taken from reference TRBV30 and TRBJ1-2, reads SQTIHQWPATLVQPVGSPLSLECTVEGTSNPNLYWYRQAAGRGLQLLFYSVGIGQISSEVPQNLSASRPQDRQFILSSKKLLLSDSGFYLCAWTLLRLGKNYGYTFGSGTRLTVV.